This T cell receptor (beta chain) was obtained from a study of cytomegalovirus exposure and HLA in healthy donors. The CDR3 sequence is 13 residues long. Per the germline V gene, CDR1 is SGHNT and CDR2 is YYREEE (reference sequence). A remark on this clone: One junction end disagrees with the germline gene, perhaps due to a read error.

The PCR ran on 60 Vbeta and 13 Jbeta primers. Generated by immunoSEQ multiplex PCR, the TCRdb table keeps only in-frame clones and is missing some. The repertoire holds 130,000 to 150,000 clones, roughly 80% seen once, with 8.8% in the top ten. The material sequenced was PBMCs. This chain connects TRBV5-4 to TRBJ2-7; 8 bases map to TRBD1. The sequence was obtained from a woman in her fifties or sixties in good health and CMV-seropositive. DNA of the CDR3: TGTGCCGGCAGCCTAGACAGGGGTTTTGAGCAGTACTTC. Protein product: CAGSLDRGFEQYF.